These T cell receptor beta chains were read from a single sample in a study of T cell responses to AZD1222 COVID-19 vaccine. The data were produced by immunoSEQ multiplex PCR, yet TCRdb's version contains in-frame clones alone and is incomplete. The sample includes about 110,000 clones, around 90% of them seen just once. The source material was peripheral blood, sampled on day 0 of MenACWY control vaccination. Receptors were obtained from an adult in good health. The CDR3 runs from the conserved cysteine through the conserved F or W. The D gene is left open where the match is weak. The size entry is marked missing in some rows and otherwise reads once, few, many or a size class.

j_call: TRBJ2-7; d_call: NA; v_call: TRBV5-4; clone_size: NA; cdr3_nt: TGTGCCAGCAGCCCCCGGGACACCCACGAGCAGTACTTC; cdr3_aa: CASSPRDTHEQYF
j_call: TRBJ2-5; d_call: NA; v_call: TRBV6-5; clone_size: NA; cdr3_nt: TGTGCCAGCAGGGATCCCCCTCTCGAGACCCAGTACTTC; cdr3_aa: CASRDPPLETQYF
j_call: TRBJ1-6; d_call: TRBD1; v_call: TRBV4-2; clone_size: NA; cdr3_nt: TGTGCCAGCAGCCAAGATCAGGCTTGGGGACAGGTCCAGTCACCCCTCCACTTT; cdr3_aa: CASSQDQAWGQVQSPLHF
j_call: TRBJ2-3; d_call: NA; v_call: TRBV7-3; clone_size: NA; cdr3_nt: TGTGCCAGCAGCCCCCGCGGAGGGTCTGGGGATACGCAGTATTTT; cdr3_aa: CASSPRGGSGDTQYF
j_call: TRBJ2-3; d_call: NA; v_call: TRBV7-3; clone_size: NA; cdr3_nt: TGTGCCAGCAGTAGCACAGATACGCAGTATTTT; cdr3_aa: CASSSTDTQYF
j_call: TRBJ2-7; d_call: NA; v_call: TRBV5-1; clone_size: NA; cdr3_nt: TGCGCCAGTCTCCAGGGACCCGGCTCCTACGAGCAGTACTTC; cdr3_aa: CASLQGPGSYEQYF
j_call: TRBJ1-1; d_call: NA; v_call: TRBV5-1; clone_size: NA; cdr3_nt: TGCGCCAGCAGCCCCGGCGGGGGCTCGATCACTGAAGCTTTCTTT; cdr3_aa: CASSPGGGSITEAFF
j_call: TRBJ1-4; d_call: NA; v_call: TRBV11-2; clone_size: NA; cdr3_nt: TGTGCCAGCAGCTTAGACCTACAAGAAAAACTGTTTTTT; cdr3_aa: CASSLDLQEKLFF
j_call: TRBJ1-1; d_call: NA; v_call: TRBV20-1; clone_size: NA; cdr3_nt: TGCAGTGCTAGGGTGGAAGCTTTCTTT; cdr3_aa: CSARVEAFF
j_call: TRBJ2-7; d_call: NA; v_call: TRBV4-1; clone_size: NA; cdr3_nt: TGCGCCAGCAGCCAAGTGAACCTCCTATCCTACGAGGGGCAGTACTTC; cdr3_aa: CASSQVNLLSYEGQYF
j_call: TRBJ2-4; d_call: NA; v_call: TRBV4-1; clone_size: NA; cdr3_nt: TGCGCCAGCAGCCAAGTGGGCACCTTAGTTTCCCAAAACATTCAGTACTTC; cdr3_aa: CASSQVGTLVSQNIQYF
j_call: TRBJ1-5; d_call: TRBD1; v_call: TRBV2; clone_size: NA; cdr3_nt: TGTGCCGGTAGGACAGGGTGGGATCAGCCCCAGCATTTT; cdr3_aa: CAGRTGWDQPQHF
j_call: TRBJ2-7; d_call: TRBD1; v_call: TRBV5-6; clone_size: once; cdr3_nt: TGTGCCAGCAGCTACGACAGGGGTTACGAGCAGTACTTC; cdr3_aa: CASSYDRGYEQYF
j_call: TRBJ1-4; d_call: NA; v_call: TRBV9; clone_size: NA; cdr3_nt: TGTGCCAGCAGCCCCCAGGCGGGTGAAAAACTGTTTTTT; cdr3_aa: CASSPQAGEKLFF
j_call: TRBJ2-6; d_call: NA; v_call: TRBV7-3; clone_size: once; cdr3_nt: TGTGCCAGCAGTTGGGGCGAGAGAGCTGGGGCCAACGTCCTGACTTTC; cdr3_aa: CASSWGERAGANVLTF
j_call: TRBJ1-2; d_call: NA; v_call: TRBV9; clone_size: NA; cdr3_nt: TGTGCCAGCAGCGCGGACACTTTCGATGGCTACACCTTC; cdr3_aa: CASSADTFDGYTF
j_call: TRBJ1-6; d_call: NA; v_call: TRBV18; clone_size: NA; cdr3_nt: TGTGCCAGCTCACCAAGCCAGGTTGATTCACCCCTCCACTTT; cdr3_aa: CASSPSQVDSPLHF
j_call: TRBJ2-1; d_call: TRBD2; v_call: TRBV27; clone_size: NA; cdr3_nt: TGTGCCAGCAGTTTGAGACTAGCGGGAGGGCCGGTCGTTGAGCAGTTCTTC; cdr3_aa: CASSLRLAGGPVVEQFF
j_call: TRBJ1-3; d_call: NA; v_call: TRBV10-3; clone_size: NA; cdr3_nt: TGTGCCGTCACCCCGGGAAACACCATATATTTT; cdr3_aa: CAVTPGNTIYF
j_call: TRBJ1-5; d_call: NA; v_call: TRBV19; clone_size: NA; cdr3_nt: TGTGCCAGTAGCGTATACTCTAGCAATCAGCCCCAGCATTTT; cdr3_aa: CASSVYSSNQPQHF
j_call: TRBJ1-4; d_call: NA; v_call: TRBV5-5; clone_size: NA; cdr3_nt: TGTGCCAGCAGCTTTATCACCGGAGGGCCTGATGAAAAACTGTTTTTT; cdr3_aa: CASSFITGGPDEKLFF
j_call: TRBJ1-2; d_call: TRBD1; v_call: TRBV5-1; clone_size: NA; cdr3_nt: TGCGCCAGCAGCTTACTCCCGGGACAGGGCCCGGGAGGCTACACCTTC; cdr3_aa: CASSLLPGQGPGGYTF
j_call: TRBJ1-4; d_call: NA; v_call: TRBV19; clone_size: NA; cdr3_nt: TGTGCCACCAGGGGACCAACTAATGAAAAACTGTTTTTT; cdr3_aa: CATRGPTNEKLFF
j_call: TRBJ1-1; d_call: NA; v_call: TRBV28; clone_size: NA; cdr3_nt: TGTGCCAGCAGACCGACGGGACACTGGAACACTGAAGCTTTCTTT; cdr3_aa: CASRPTGHWNTEAFF
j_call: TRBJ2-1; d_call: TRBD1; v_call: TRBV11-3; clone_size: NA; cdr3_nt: TGTGCCAGCAGCCCCGGACAGGGGGCCTCCTACAATGAGCAGTTCTTC; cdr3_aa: CASSPGQGASYNEQFF